Shown below are 14 T cell receptor beta chains from a single sample sequenced in a study of cytomegalovirus exposure and HLA in healthy donors. Generated by immunoSEQ multiplex PCR, the TCRdb table keeps only in-frame clones and is missing some. The data hold around 150,000 clones, with 70% to 90% observed a single time. Sample: PBMCs. These receptors came from a woman under 30 in good health and CMV-seropositive.

The chain joins TRBV6-5 to TRBJ2-2; D might be TRBD2 (7 bases). There are 15 residues in the CDR3. Germline assignment: CDR1 MNHEY and CDR2 SVGAGI. Trimming pared 7 bases from V and 7 bases from J, leaving 19 bases between. The CDR3 region is CASTPRGRANGELFF. The DNA for the CDR3 is TGTGCCAGCACCCCAAGGGGGAGGGCCAACGGGGAGCTGTTTTTT.

CDR3 region: CASSLPRDRVITDTQYF. The CDR3 DNA reads TGTGCCAGCAGCTTACCCCGAGACAGGGTGATCACAGATACGCAGTATTTT. V is TRBV11-3 and J is TRBJ2-3; TRBD1 matches 7 bases. The V gene end was trimmed by 2 bases and the J gene end by 2 bases; junction bases not matched to a gene: 10. Germline V gene lookup returns CDR1 SGHNT and CDR2 YENEEA. This CDR3 has 17 residues. The entire variable domain, with the rest obtained from reference TRBV11-3 and TRBJ2-3, is as follows: EAGVVQSPRYKIIEKKQPVAFWCNPISGHNTLYWYLQNLGQGPELLIRYENEEAVDDSQLPKDRFSAERLKGVDSTLKIQPAELGDSAVYLCASSLPRDRVITDTQYFGPGTRLTVL.

The chain employs TRBV6-5 and TRBJ1-1; D possibly corresponds to TRBD1 (5 bases). The CDR3 has 16 amino acids. CDR1 MNHEY and CDR2 SVGAGI come from the germline V gene. The V gene lost 2 bases and the J gene lost 1 base, with 14 bases spanning the gap. DNA for the CDR3: TGTGCCAGCAGTTACCTATACGGGGGATCGAACACTGAAGCTTTCTTT. Encoded protein: CASSYLYGGSNTEAFF.

This clone was seen only once. The V and J genes are TRBV7-9 and TRBJ2-5; 11 bases match TRBD1. In germline, CDR1 is SEHNR, CDR2 FQNEAQ (reference sequence). V lost 6 bases and J lost 0; bases outside the gene matches: 6. The CDR3 spans 16 residues. This CDR3 reads CASRTRDRGYQETQYF. CDR3 bases: TGTGCCAGCAGAACCCGGGACAGGGGGTACCAAGAGACCCAGTACTTC. Drawing the rest from reference TRBV7-9 and TRBJ2-5, the complete variable domain is DTGVSQNPRHKITKRGQNVTFRCDPISEHNRLYWYRQTLGQGPEFLTYFQNEAQLEKSRLLSDRFSAERPKGSFSTLEIQRTEQGDSAMYLCASRTRDRGYQETQYFGPGTRLLVL.

The chain uses TRBV21-1 and TRBJ2-7; TRBD1, the D gene given by the table, was not confirmed from the DNA. TRBV21-1 is reported as a pseudogene. The CDR3 is 17 amino acids. CDR3 in DNA: TGTGCCAGCAGCAAAGCGCAGGGACAAGCGTTCTCCTACGAGCAGTACTTC. Its protein is CASSKAQGQAFSYEQYF.

This sequence joins TRBV5-6 and TRBJ2-7, with 7 bases matching TRBD2. CDR3 length equals 16 residues. CDR1 and CDR2 from the germline V gene are SGHDT and YYEEEE. Losses at the gene ends were 4 bases for V and 2 bases for J; bases not matched to a gene: 12. Here the CDR3 reads CASSVGSRGRAYEQYF. The CDR3 DNA is TGTGCCAGCAGCGTTGGGTCACGAGGGAGGGCCTACGAGCAGTACTTC.

The chain uses TRBV19 and TRBJ2-1; 7 positions agree with TRBD1. The V gene end was trimmed by 6 bases and the J gene end by 3 bases; junction bases not matched to a gene: 5. Germline-derived CDR1 and CDR2 are LNHDA and SQIVND (reference sequence). The CDR3 has 14 residues. The CDR3 DNA reads as TGTGCCAGTAGCCAGGGGACAGTCTACAATGAGCAGTTCTTC. It yields the protein CASSQGTVYNEQFF.

This chain connects TRBV30 to TRBJ1-2; D gene ambiguous. The V gene lost 2 bases and the J gene lost 8 bases, with 12 bases spanning the gap. The CDR3 has 12 amino acids. Germline CDR1 and CDR2: GTSNPN and SVGIG (reference sequence). CDR3 residues: CAWSLRRGGYTF. CDR3 DNA: TGTGCCTGGAGTTTAAGAAGAGGAGGCTACACCTTC.

J is TRBJ2-5 and V is TRBV5-6; D is undetermined. CDR1 SGHDT and CDR2 YYEEEE come from the germline V gene. This CDR3 contains 13 residues. Between the trimmed V and J ends, which lost 3 bases and 2 bases, there was a span of 8 bases. CDR3 in DNA: TGTGCCAGCAGCTACTTAGAACAAGAGACCCAGTACTTC. Protein product: CASSYLEQETQYF.

The genes are TRBV19 and TRBJ2-5, with a tentative D call TRBD1 (5 bases). CDR1 LNHDA and CDR2 SQIVND come from the germline V gene (reference sequence). The CDR3 has 13 residues. The germline V and J ends were trimmed by 7 bases and 0 bases, with 9 bases remaining between them. CDR3 coding DNA: TGTGCCAGTAACGACAGCGACCAAGAGACCCAGTACTTC. Residues: CASNDSDQETQYF.

The rearrangement links TRBV19 to TRBJ2-7; 7 bases line up with TRBD2. This CDR3 comprises 12 residues. Germline V lookup: CDR1 LNHDA, CDR2 SQIVND (reference sequence). In nucleotides, the CDR3 is TGTGTCAGCGGGGAGGGTTCCTACGAGCAGTACTTC. Translated, it gives CVSGEGSYEQYF.

The J gene is TRBJ2-7, the V gene TRBV6-6; D may be TRBD2 (5 bases). The CDR3 is made up of 14 amino acids. V lost 2 bases and J lost 5, with 13 bases in between. Germline CDR1 reads MNHNY; CDR2 reads SVGAGI (reference sequence). The CDR3 DNA reads as TGTGCCAGCAGTTACGTACTAGACTACCACGAGCAGTACTTC. This sequence encodes CASSYVLDYHEQYF.

This chain links TRBV2 with TRBJ2-3; possible D gene TRBD1, 5 bases. Germline CDR1 reads SNHLY; CDR2 reads FYNNEI. V was pared by 4 bases and J by 1 base, with 15 bases between. This CDR3 spans 16 amino acids. The DNA of the CDR3 is TGTGCCAGCAGTGGCGGACAAGGGTTTGGCACAGATACGCAGTATTTT. The encoded protein is CASSGGQGFGTDTQYF.

V usage is TRBV10-2 and J usage is TRBJ2-7; 7 bases align to TRBD2. The CDR3 runs to 13 residues. Per germline, CDR1 WSHSY and CDR2 SAAADI. Trimming removed 3 bases from V and 6 bases from J; junction bases left unmatched: 5. CDR3 residues: CASSERTRTEQYF. As DNA, the CDR3 is TGCGCCAGCAGTGAACGGACTAGGACCGAGCAGTACTTC.